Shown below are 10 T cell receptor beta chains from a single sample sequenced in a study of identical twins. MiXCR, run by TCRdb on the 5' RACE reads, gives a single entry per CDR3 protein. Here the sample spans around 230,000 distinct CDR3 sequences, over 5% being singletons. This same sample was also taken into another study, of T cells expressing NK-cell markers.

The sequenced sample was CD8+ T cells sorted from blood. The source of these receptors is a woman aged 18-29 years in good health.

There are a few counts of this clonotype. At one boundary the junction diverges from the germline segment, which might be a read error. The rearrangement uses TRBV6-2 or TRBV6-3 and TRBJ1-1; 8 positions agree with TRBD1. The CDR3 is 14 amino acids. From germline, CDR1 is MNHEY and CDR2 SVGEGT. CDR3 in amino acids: CASESIKPTGDFVF. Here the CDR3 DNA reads TGTGCCAGCGAGTCTATCAAACCGACAGGGGATTTTGTCTTT.

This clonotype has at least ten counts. The chain's CDR3 is CASSAATSGSQTQYF. DNA for the CDR3: TGTGCCAGCAGCGCCGCTACTAGCGGGAGTCAGACCCAGTACTTC. The V gene is TRBV6-1, the J gene TRBJ2-5, with 11 bases aligning to TRBD2. This CDR3 has 15 residues. Per the germline V gene, CDR1 is MNHNS and CDR2 is SASEGT. Trimming removed 6 bases from V and 6 bases from J; junction bases left unmatched: 9.

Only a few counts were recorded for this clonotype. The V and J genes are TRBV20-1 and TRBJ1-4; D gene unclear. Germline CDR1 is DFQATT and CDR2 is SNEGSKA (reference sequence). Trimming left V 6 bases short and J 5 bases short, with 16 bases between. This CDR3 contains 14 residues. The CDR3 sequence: CSAHPEMRNEKLFF. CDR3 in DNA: TGCAGTGCCCACCCCGAGATGCGGAATGAAAAACTGTTTTTT.

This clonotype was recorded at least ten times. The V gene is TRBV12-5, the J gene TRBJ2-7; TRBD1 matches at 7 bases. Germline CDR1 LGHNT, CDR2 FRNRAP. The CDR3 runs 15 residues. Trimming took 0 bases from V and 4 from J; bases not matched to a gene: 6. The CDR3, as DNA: TGTGCTAGTGGTTTGGTTCCTTCGGACAGGTACGAGCAGTACTTC. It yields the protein CASGLVPSDRYEQYF.

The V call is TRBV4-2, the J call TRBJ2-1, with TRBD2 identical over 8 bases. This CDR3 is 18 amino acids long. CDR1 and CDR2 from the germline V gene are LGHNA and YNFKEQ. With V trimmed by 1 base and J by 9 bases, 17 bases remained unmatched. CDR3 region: CASSQVVSYSGGRREQFF. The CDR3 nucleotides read TGTGCCAGCAGCCAAGTCGTATCGTACAGCGGGGGAAGGCGTGAGCAGTTCTTC.

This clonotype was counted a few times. CDR3 nucleotides: TGTGCCAGCAGCTCGGGACTAGCGGACCACAATGAGCAGTTCTTC. Amino acids: CASSSGLADHNEQFF. The chain couples TRBV13 to TRBJ2-1; TRBD2 aligns across 11 bases. CDR3 length: 15 amino acids. After removal of 4 bases from V and 5 bases from J, the junction contained 4 bases not matched to a gene. Germline V gene sequence: CDR1 PRHDT, CDR2 FYEKMQ (reference sequence). The variable domain in full, with the rest retrieved from reference TRBV13 and TRBJ2-1, is AAGVIQSPRHLIKEKRETATLKCYPIPRHDTVYWYQQGPGQDPQFLISFYEKMQSDKGSIPDRFSAQQFSDYHSELNMSSLELGDSALYFCASSSGLADHNEQFFGPGTRLTVL.

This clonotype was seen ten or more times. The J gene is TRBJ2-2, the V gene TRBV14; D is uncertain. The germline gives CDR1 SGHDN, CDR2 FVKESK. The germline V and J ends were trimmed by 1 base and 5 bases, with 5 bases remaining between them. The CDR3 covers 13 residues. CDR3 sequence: CASSQGFTGELFF. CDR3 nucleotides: TGTGCCAGCAGCCAAGGTTTTACCGGGGAGCTGTTTTTT.

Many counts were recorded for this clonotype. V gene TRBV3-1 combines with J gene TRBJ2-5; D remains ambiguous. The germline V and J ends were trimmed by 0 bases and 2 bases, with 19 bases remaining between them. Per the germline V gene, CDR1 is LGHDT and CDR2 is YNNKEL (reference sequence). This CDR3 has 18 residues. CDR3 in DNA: TGTGCCAGCAGCCAAGATCGGCGTGGTGGTGCGGATCAAGAGACCCAGTACTTC. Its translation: CASSQDRRGGADQETQYF.

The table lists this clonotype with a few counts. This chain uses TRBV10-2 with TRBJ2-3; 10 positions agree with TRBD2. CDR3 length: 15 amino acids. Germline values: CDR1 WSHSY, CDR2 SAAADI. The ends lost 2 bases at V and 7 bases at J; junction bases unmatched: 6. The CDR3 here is CASSERLAGAYTQYF. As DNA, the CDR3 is TGCGCCAGCAGTGAGAGGCTAGCGGGAGCTTATACGCAGTATTTT.

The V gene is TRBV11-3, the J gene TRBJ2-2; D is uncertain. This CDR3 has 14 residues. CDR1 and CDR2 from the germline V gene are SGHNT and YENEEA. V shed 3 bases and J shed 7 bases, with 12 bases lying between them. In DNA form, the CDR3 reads TGTGCCAGCAGCTTTAGGCAGGACGTCGGGGAGCTGTTTTTT. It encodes CASSFRQDVGELFF.